Listed here are 20 T cell receptor beta chains from one sample, sequenced in a study of cytomegalovirus exposure and HLA in healthy donors. The PCR was carried out with 60 Vbeta primers and 13 Jbeta primers. The data were produced by immunoSEQ multiplex PCR, yet TCRdb's version contains in-frame clones alone and is incomplete. Among about 120,000 clones, around three quarters were seen once, and the ten largest hold roughly 9.8%. Sequencing was performed on PBMCs. The origin of the receptors is a man between 35 and 55 years old in good health and CMV-seropositive.

The rearrangement uses TRBV5-1 and TRBJ1-2; TRBD1 matches at 10 bases. After removal of 6 bases from V and 5 bases from J, the junction contained 7 bases not matched to a gene. The CDR3 totals 14 residues. CDR1 is SGHRS, CDR2 YFSETQ, per germline. This chain's CDR3 is CASTRGGQGYGYTF. The CDR3 region has the DNA TGCGCCAGCACCCGAGGGGGACAGGGGTATGGCTACACCTTC.

This clone was seen more than once but under ten times. The genes are TRBV6-5 and TRBJ1-5; D gene uncertain. Germline V gene data show CDR1 as MNHEY and CDR2 as SVGAGI. The CDR3 is made up of 13 amino acids. V was clipped by 7 bases and J by 6 bases, with 13 bases between them. CDR3 in amino acids: CASMREGIQPQHF. As DNA, the CDR3 is TGTGCCAGCATGAGGGAGGGTATTCAGCCCCAGCATTTT.

Only a few counts were recorded for this clone. This chain links TRBV6-1 with TRBJ1-3; D is unclear. The V end was cut by 6 bases, the J end by 0 bases, with 6 bases between. Germline CDR1 and CDR2: MNHNS and SASEGT. The CDR3 totals 13 residues. CDR3 sequence: CASRSYSGNTIYF. CDR3 nucleotide sequence: TGTGCCAGCAGATCCTACTCTGGAAACACCATATATTTT.

The V and J genes are TRBV4-1 and TRBJ1-6; tentatively, D is TRBD1 (5 bases). Germline-derived CDR1 and CDR2 are MGHRA and YSYEKL. V lost 0 bases to trimming and J lost 0 bases, with 12 bases between them. CDR3 size: 18 residues. The CDR3 DNA sequence: TGCGCCAGCAGCCAAGATCAGGGCTCGAGCTCCTATAATTCACCCCTCCACTTT. It encodes CASSQDQGSSSYNSPLHF.

Worth noting for this clone: Sequence at one end of the junction differs from germline and may be a read error. The chain uses TRBV6-1 and TRBJ2-6, with 9 bases lining up with TRBD1. The CDR3 contains 22 residues. CDR1 MNHNS and CDR2 SASEGT come from the germline V gene. For the CDR3, the DNA is TGTGCCAGCAGTGAAGTGGTCCTTGTCGGGACAGGGTGGGAGTCTGGGGCCAACGGCCTGACTTTC. Translated, it gives CASSEVVLVGTGWESGANGLTF.

The chain has TRBV5-8 and TRBJ1-4; TRBD1 is a possible D gene (5 bases). The CDR3 length is 13 residues. The germline V and J ends were trimmed by 4 bases and 5 bases, with 9 bases remaining between them. From germline, CDR1 is SGHTS and CDR2 YDEGEE. The CDR3 DNA reads TGTGCCAGCAGCGGGGCCCTCAATGAAAAACTGTTTTTT. Amino acids: CASSGALNEKLFF.

This chain joins TRBV5-1 and TRBJ2-7, with 9 bases identical to TRBD1. From germline, CDR1 is SGHRS and CDR2 YFSETQ. The CDR3 runs 14 residues. After removal of 7 bases from V and 3 bases from J, the junction contained 8 bases not matched to a gene. The CDR3 is CASGWGQGDYEQYF. CDR3 coding DNA: TGCGCCAGCGGCTGGGGACAGGGCGACTACGAGCAGTACTTC.

This CDR3 reads CASSLNSGNTIYF. The DNA for the CDR3 is TGTGCCAGCAGCCTTAACTCTGGAAACACCATATATTTT. The gene calls are TRBV7-6 and TRBJ1-3; no firm D call. V was cut by 5 bases and J by 0 bases, with 5 bases left in between. The germline V gene encodes CDR1 SGHVS and CDR2 FNYEAQ. The CDR3 loop spans 13 amino acids. Filled out from reference TRBV7-6 and TRBJ1-3, the complete variable domain reads GAGVSQSPRYKVTKRGQDVALRCDPISGHVSLYWYRQALGQGPEFLTYFNYEAQQDKSGLPNDRFSAERPEGSISTLTIQRTEQRDSAMYRCASSLNSGNTIYFGEGSWLTVV.

This chain connects TRBV2 to TRBJ2-3; the match to TRBD1 covers 7 bases. V shed 5 bases and J 6 bases; nucleotides not matched to a gene: 11. Looked up from germline, CDR1 is SNHLY and CDR2 is FYNNEI. The CDR3 is 15 residues long. The CDR3 region is CASSHGTARLDTQYF. The CDR3 DNA follows: TGTGCCAGCAGTCATGGGACAGCCCGCCTGGATACGCAGTATTTT.

This chain uses TRBV7-9 with TRBJ1-1, with D perhaps matching TRBD1 (5 bases). The V gene's germline CDR1 is SEHNR and CDR2 FQNEAQ (reference sequence). V lost 5 bases and J 1 base, leaving 5 bases between the germline ends. The CDR3 is 12 amino acids. The CDR3 DNA follows: TGTGCCAGCAGCAGGGGGAACACTGAAGCTTTCTTT. Protein sequence: CASSRGNTEAFF.

This clone was seen a single time. The V gene is TRBV5-1, the J gene TRBJ2-7; D ambiguous. Trimming pared 2 bases from V and 2 bases from J, leaving 11 bases between. The germline CDR1 and CDR2 sequences are SGHRS and YFSETQ. The length of the CDR3 is 14 residues. CDR3 residues: CASSFGGSTYEQYF. CDR3 sequence (DNA): TGCGCCAGCAGCTTTGGCGGCAGCACCTACGAGCAGTACTTC.

Only one count was recorded for this clone. This chain links TRBV7-2 with TRBJ2-3; the match to TRBD2 covers 8 bases. The J segment lost 3 bases and the V segment lost 1 base, leaving 9 bases of the junction unmatched. Germline V gives CDR1 SGHTA, CDR2 FQGNSA. The CDR3 totals 17 residues. CDR3 sequence: CASSLVGGAWGTDTQYF. CDR3 coding DNA: TGTGCCAGCAGCTTAGTCGGGGGGGCTTGGGGAACAGATACGCAGTATTTT.

The chain recombines TRBV28 with TRBJ2-7, with D uncertain. The V gene lost 6 bases and the J gene lost 0 bases, with 15 bases spanning the gap. The CDR3 runs 15 residues. CDR1 and CDR2 (germline): MDHEN, SYDVKM. In DNA, the CDR3 is TGTGCCAGCAGCCAAACCCCCCCGAGCTCCTACGAGCAGTACTTC. It codes for CASSQTPPSSYEQYF.

This clone was seen only a few times. This sequence joins TRBV2 and TRBJ1-4; no reliable D call. CDR1 is SNHLY, CDR2 FYNNEI, per germline. The CDR3 covers 14 residues. The germline V and J ends were trimmed by 5 bases and 0 bases, with 7 bases remaining between them. CDR3 DNA sequence: TGTGCCAGCAGTCGGTACGCAACTAATGAAAAACTGTTTTTT. Its protein product is CASSRYATNEKLFF.

This clone was seen a single time. The rearrangement joins TRBV9 to TRBJ1-4, with D possibly being TRBD1 (6 bases). This CDR3 comprises 14 residues. Trimming pared 6 bases from V and 3 bases from J, leaving 12 bases between. In germline, CDR1 is SGDLS, CDR2 YYNGEE. CDR3 coding DNA: TGTGCCAGCACTAGGGGGGGGGCTAATGAAAAACTGTTTTTT. Its translation is CASTRGGANEKLFF.

The chain carries TRBV6-5 and TRBJ1-4; D is possibly TRBD1 (6 bases). Trimming removed 6 bases at V and 4 bases at J, with 12 bases between. Germline CDR1 and CDR2: MNHEY and SVGAGI. There are 14 residues in the CDR3. This CDR3 is CASRRQANNEKLFF. The CDR3 DNA sequence: TGTGCCAGCAGAAGACAGGCAAATAATGAAAAACTGTTTTTT.

The V call is TRBV2, the J call TRBJ1-2; D might be TRBD1 (5 bases). With 8 bases removed from V and 4 bases from J, the gap between germline ends came to 11 bases. CDR1 is SNHLY, CDR2 FYNNEI, per germline. The CDR3 is made up of 12 amino acids. The CDR3 sequence is CASSPQGYGYTF. Written as DNA, the CDR3 is TGTGCCAGCTCTCCCCAGGGCTATGGCTACACCTTC.

The chain has TRBV30 and TRBJ1-2; D is unresolved. Germline assignment: CDR1 GTSNPN and CDR2 SVGIG (reference sequence). This CDR3 has 12 amino acids. Trimming removed 5 bases from V and 4 bases from J, with 11 bases in between. The CDR3 spells CAWSSYGYGYTF. In DNA form, the CDR3 reads TGTGCCTGGTCCTCGTACGGCTATGGCTACACCTTC.

J is TRBJ1-5 and V is TRBV7-9, with 7 positions matching TRBD1. V dropped 5 bases and J dropped 5; count of bases not matched to a gene: 3. The CDR3 spans 13 residues. Germline V gene sequence: CDR1 SEHNR, CDR2 FQNEAQ (reference sequence). CDR3 DNA: TGTGCCAGCAGCGAGGGGGCTCATCAGCCCCAGCATTTT. Protein: CASSEGAHQPQHF.

This clone was detected only a few times. V is TRBV6-4 and J is TRBJ2-2, with D possibly matching TRBD1 (5 bases). The CDR3 loop spans 14 amino acids. The germline V gene has CDR1 MRHNA and CDR2 SNTAGT. V dropped 2 bases and J dropped 4 bases, with 8 bases sitting between them. CDR3 in amino acids: CASSDRGTTGELFF. CDR3 coding DNA: TGTGCCAGCAGTGACAGGGGCACCACCGGGGAGCTGTTTTTT.